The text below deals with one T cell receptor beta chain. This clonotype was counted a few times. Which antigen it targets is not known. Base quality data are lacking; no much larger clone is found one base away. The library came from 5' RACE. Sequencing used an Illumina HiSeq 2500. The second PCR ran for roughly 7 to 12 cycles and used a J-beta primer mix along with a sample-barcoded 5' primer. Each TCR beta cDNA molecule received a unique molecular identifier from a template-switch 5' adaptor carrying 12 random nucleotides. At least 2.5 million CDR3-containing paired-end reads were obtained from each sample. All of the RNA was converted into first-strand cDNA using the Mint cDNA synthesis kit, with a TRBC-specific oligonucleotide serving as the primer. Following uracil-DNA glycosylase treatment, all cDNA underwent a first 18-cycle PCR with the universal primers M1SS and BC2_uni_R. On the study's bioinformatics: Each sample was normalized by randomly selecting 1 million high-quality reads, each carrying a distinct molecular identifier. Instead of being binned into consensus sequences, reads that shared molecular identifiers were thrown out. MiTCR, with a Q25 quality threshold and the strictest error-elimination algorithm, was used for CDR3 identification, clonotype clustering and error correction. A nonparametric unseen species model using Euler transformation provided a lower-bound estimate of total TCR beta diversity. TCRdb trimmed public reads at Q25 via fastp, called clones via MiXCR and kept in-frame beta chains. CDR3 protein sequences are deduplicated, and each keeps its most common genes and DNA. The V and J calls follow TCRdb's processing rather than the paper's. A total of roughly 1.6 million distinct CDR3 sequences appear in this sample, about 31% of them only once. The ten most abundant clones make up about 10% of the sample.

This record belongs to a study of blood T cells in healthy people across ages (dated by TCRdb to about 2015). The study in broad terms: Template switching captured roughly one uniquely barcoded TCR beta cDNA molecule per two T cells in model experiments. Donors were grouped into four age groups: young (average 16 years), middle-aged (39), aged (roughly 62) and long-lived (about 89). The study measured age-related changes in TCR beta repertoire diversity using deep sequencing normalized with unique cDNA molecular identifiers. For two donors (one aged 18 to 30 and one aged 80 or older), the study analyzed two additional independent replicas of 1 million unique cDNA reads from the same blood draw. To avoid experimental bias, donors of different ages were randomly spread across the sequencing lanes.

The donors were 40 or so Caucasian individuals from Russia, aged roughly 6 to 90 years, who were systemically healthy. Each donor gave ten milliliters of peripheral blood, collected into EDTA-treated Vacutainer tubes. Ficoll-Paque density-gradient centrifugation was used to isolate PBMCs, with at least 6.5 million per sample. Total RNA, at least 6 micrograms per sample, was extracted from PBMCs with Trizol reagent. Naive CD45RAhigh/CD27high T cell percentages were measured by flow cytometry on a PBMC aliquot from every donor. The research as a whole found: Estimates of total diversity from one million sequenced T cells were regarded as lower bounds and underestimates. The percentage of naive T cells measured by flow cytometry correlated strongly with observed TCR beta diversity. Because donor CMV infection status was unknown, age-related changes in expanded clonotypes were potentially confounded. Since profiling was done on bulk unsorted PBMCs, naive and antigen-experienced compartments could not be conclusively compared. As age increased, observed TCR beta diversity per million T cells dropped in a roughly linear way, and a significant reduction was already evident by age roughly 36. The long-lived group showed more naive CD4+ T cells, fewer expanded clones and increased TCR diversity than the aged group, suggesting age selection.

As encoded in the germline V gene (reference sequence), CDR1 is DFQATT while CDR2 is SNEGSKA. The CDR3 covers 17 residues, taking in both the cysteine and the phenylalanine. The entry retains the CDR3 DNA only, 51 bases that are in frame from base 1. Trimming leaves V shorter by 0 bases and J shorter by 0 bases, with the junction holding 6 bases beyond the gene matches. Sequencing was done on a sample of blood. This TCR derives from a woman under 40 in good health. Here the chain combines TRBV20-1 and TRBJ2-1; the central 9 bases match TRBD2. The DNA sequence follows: TGCAGTGCTAGAGATTCTAGCGGGGTAAGCTCCTACAATGAGCAGTTCTTC. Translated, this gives CSARDSSGVSSYNEQFF.